This TCR beta chain comes out of a study of blood T cell repertoires in COVID-19. The overall study: The analysed material was cDNA or gDNA that came from T cells, B-cell-depleted T cells, or PBMCs.

Libraries were prepared by immunoSEQ multiplex PCR; TCRdb keeps only in-frame clonotypes and omits some of them. The data show under 200,000 clones, about 80% seen once. This clone was recorded once. Per the germline V gene, CDR1 is MNHEY and CDR2 is SMNVEV (reference sequence). The CDR3 length is 14 residues. V was pared by 5 bases and J by 6 bases, with 5 bases of the junction left unmatched. The sequence came from a human donor with acute or convalescent COVID-19. The donor label of this sample is uncertain. The chain employs TRBV27 and TRBJ1-5, with TRBD1 matching over 9 bases. Sequencing was carried out using peripheral blood. The CDR3, as DNA: TGTGCCAGCAGTGACAGGGGGTCGAGTCAGCCCCAGCATTTT. Translation: CASSDRGSSQPQHF.